These T cell receptor beta chains were read from a single sample in a study of blood T cell repertoires in COVID-19. Data came from immunoSEQ multiplex PCR; TCRdb stores just in-frame clones and leaves some out. The sample comprises over 150,000 clones, 60% to 85% of which are singletons, and roughly 1.7% rests with the top ten. Sequenced material: peripheral blood. These receptors were obtained from a man older than 75 with acute or convalescent COVID-19. The CDR3 runs from the conserved cysteine through the conserved F or W. D genes are given only for firm matches.

J	V	D	CDR3
TRBJ2-1	TRBV5-1	TRBD2	CASSSGGTSGGPYNEQFF
TRBJ2-5	TRBV7-9	.	CASCAASSSETQYF
TRBJ2-2	TRBV14	.	CASSQVGTYTGELFF
TRBJ2-7	TRBV5-6	.	CASSLGLDAGQYF
TRBJ2-2	TRBV5-1	TRBD1	CASSLQGAPGELFF
TRBJ1-2	TRBV18	TRBD1	CASSHSYPDRGLYGYTF
TRBJ1-1	TRBV11-2	.	CASSFGQSMNTEAFF
TRBJ2-2	TRBV5-5	.	CASSFRPDLTGELFF
TRBJ2-3	TRBV5-1	TRBD2	CASSLELAGTDTQYF
TRBJ1-4	TRBV9	.	CASSVGLGGEKLFF
TRBJ1-1	TRBV6-5	.	CASSFTWNTEAFF
TRBJ2-1	TRBV9	TRBD1	CASSVGSPQGAVEQFF
TRBJ1-1	TRBV12-3/TRBV12-4	.	CASSPLDTEAFF
TRBJ1-6	TRBV5-6	.	CASSPLGGGNSPLHF
TRBJ1-1	TRBV19	TRBD1	CASTDRGNTEAFF
TRBJ2-7	TRBV3-1/TRBV3-2	TRBD1	CASSRGQSSYEQYF
TRBJ1-1	TRBV29-1	TRBD1	CSVGQGRTEAFF
TRBJ1-1	TRBV7-2	.	CASSLVLQGTEAFF
TRBJ2-5	TRBV5-1	TRBD1	CASSTGTGSGTQYF
TRBJ2-5	TRBV7-6	TRBD1	CASNRPGTGETQYF
TRBJ1-1	TRBV6-5	.	CASCSVPTEAFF
TRBJ2-1	TRBV5-3	TRBD2	CARSLASGVYNEQFF
TRBJ2-1	TRBV5-1	TRBD2	CASSVTSGGYNEQFF
TRBJ2-3	TRBV5-1	.	CACSSTDTQYF
TRBJ2-3	TRBV5-4	TRBD1	CASSPRTGSTDTQYF
TRBJ1-2	TRBV2	TRBD1	CASAQRGRFDGYTF
TRBJ1-2	TRBV7-8	TRBD1	CASSLGDRATNYGYTF
TRBJ1-2	TRBV12-3/TRBV12-4	.	CASRPGLNYGYTF
TRBJ1-2	TRBV6-5	TRBD1	CASSYSGQGGYGYTF
TRBJ1-3	TRBV18	.	CASSIQPKSSGNTIYF
TRBJ1-1	TRBV5-1	.	CASSLGTTTEAFF
TRBJ1-1	TRBV5-1	.	CASSSDSATEAFF
TRBJ1-6	TRBV6-1	.	CASSGQQGSSYNSPLHF
TRBJ1-2	TRBV19	TRBD1	CASRDRANYGYTF
TRBJ2-1	TRBV11-2	TRBD2	CASSLKTSGHNEQFF
TRBJ1-2	TRBV19	.	CASSIALQDYGYTF
TRBJ2-7	TRBV4-1	TRBD2	CASSQDGRISYEQYF